What follows are 13 T cell receptor beta chains derived from one specimen sequenced in a study of blood T cell repertoires in COVID-19. The repertoire was sequenced with immunoSEQ multiplex PCR; TCRdb's copy has only in-frame clones and lacks some. The sample consists of about 180,000 clones, roughly nine tenths of them appearing once. The sequenced material came from peripheral blood. These receptors all stem from an older man with active or convalescent COVID-19.

The chain couples TRBV19 to TRBJ2-1; a possible D gene is TRBD2 (7 bases). Trimming shortened V by 5 bases and J by 5 bases, and 13 bases separated the two germline ends. The CDR3 contains 14 residues. Per germline, CDR1 LNHDA and CDR2 SQIVND (reference sequence). CDR3: CASSWGGANNEQFF. The CDR3 DNA reads TGTGCCAGTAGTTGGGGGGGCGCAAACAATGAGCAGTTCTTC.

V is TRBV6-5 and J is TRBJ1-2; no reliable D call. Germline V gives CDR1 MNHEY, CDR2 SVGAGI. The V and J ends lost 0 bases and 1 base respectively, with 12 bases between them. The CDR3 spans 16 residues. CDR3 nucleotides: TGTGCCAGCAGTTACTCAGCAGGCCGATTTAACTATGGCTACACCTTC. Protein sequence: CASSYSAGRFNYGYTF.

This chain joins TRBV7-9 and TRBJ1-6, with D unresolved. CDR1 is SEHNR and CDR2 is FQNEAQ in the germline V gene (reference sequence). V lost 4 bases, J lost 6 bases, and 10 bases lay in between. The CDR3 is made up of 14 amino acids. CDR3 loop: CASSSLPVNSPLHF. The CDR3 region has the DNA TGTGCCAGCAGCTCCCTTCCGGTTAATTCACCCCTCCACTTT.

The CDR3 region is CASSLVSSTSEKLFF. The CDR3 DNA sequence: TGTGCCAGCAGCTTGGTATCTTCTACGAGCGAAAAACTGTTTTTT. The rearrangement uses TRBV5-5 and TRBJ1-4, with D hard to call. CDR3 length: 15 residues. CDR1 SGHKS and CDR2 YYEKEE come from the germline V gene (reference sequence). The ends were cut back, 0 bases at V and 8 bases at J, with 14 bases in the middle.

V and J are TRBV30 and TRBJ1-2, with a possible D match to TRBD1 (6 bases). There are 11 residues in the CDR3. Per germline, CDR1 GTSNPN and CDR2 SVGIG (reference sequence). The V end lost 3 bases, the J end lost 5 bases, and 7 bases lay between the germline ends. The CDR3 loop reads CAWRRGYGYTF. The CDR3 bases are TGTGCCTGGAGGAGGGGGTATGGCTACACCTTC.

The V call is TRBV6-5, the J call TRBJ2-5; D is ambiguous. The CDR3 has 12 amino acids. With 6 bases removed from V and 9 bases from J, the gap between germline ends came to 14 bases. Germline CDR1 reads MNHEY; CDR2 reads SVGAGI. The CDR3 loop is CASRNTEFAQYF. The CDR3 bases are TGTGCCAGCAGAAATACTGAGTTCGCCCAGTACTTC.

This clone appeared a single time. This chain uses TRBV27 with TRBJ2-3; 9 bases match TRBD2. J lost 3 bases, V lost 2 bases, and 6 bases had no gene match. CDR3 length: 16 amino acids. The germline gives CDR1 MNHEY, CDR2 SMNVEV (reference sequence). The CDR3 protein is CASSLISGRGTDTQYF. The CDR3 nucleotides read TGTGCCAGCAGTTTAATTAGCGGGAGAGGTACAGATACGCAGTATTTT.

The V call is TRBV5-1, the J call TRBJ2-5; no clear D gene. V shed 0 bases and J shed 5 bases, with 5 bases lying between them. The CDR3 runs 12 residues. CDR1 SGHRS and CDR2 YFSETQ come from the germline V gene. The CDR3 region has the DNA TGCGCCAGCAGCTTGGCCCGGGAGACCCAGTACTTC. This encodes CASSLARETQYF.

This chain links TRBV10-2 with TRBJ1-2, with a possible D match to TRBD1 (5 bases). V was shortened by 0 bases and J by 8 bases, with 16 bases between the two germline ends. From germline, CDR1 is WSHSY and CDR2 SAAADI. This CDR3 is 15 amino acids long. Written as DNA, the CDR3 is TGCGCCAGCAGTGAGTCGGGTGTGCAGGGCGAGGGCTACACCTTC. This translates into CASSESGVQGEGYTF.

The chain employs TRBV7-8 and TRBJ2-1; TRBD1 agrees at 8 bases. After removal of 1 base from V and 8 bases from J, the junction contained 7 bases not matched to a gene. This CDR3 is 15 amino acids long. Germline assignment: CDR1 SGHVS and CDR2 FQNEAQ. The CDR3 is CASSLVRGLIDEQFF. The CDR3 nucleotides read TGTGCCAGCAGCTTAGTCAGGGGGCTGATCGATGAGCAGTTCTTC. The whole variable domain, remainder taken from reference TRBV7-8 and TRBJ2-1, is GAGVSQSPRYKVAKRGQDVALRCDPISGHVSLFWYQQALGQGPEFLTYFQNEAQLDKSGLPSDRFFAERPEGSVSTLKIQRTQQEDSAVYLCASSLVRGLIDEQFFGPGTRLTVL.

The chain couples TRBV19 to TRBJ1-4, with TRBD1 matching 12 bases. The CDR3 runs 17 residues. V lost 4 bases and J lost 0; bases outside the gene matches: 3. CDR1 and CDR2 from the germline V gene are LNHDA and SQIVND (reference sequence). In nucleotides, the CDR3 is TGTGCCAGTAGTAGGGACAGGGGGCGTTCAACTAATGAAAAACTGTTTTTT. Translating gives CASSRDRGRSTNEKLFF.

CDR3 sequence: CASSVRTGAQYRQYF. In nucleotides, the CDR3 is TGTGCCAGCAGTGTCCGGACAGGGGCTCAGTACCGGCAGTATTTT. The chain recombines TRBV6-4 with TRBJ2-3; 9 nucleotides match TRBD1. Trimming cost V 4 bases and J 11 bases; bases outside gene matches: 13. The CDR3 extends over 15 amino acids. Germline CDR1 MRHNA, CDR2 SNTAGT.

The J gene is TRBJ1-1, the V gene TRBV19; no definite D call. This CDR3 is built from 12 residues. Trimming took off 6 bases at V and 1 base at J, with 6 bases between the two ends. Looked up from germline, CDR1 is LNHDA and CDR2 is SQIVND (reference sequence). Here the CDR3 reads CASRAANTEAFF. The CDR3 DNA reads TGTGCCAGTAGGGCGGCGAACACTGAAGCTTTCTTT.